This TCR beta chain is from a study of T cell responses to AZD1222 COVID-19 vaccine. The germline gives CDR1 LNHDA, CDR2 SQIVND (reference sequence). The CDR3 is 13 amino acids. V gave up 5 bases and J gave up 6 bases, with 11 bases separating them. Study-level points and caveats: Donors were mostly white British, more females; clonal diversity possibly underestimated.

Data came from immunoSEQ multiplex PCR; TCRdb stores just in-frame clones and leaves some out. In the table there are 110,000 to 150,000 clones, around 93% of which are singletons. Turning to this clone: Its antigen is not known.

The sequence was obtained from an adult in good health. The chain uses TRBV19 and TRBJ1-5; weak D call: TRBD1 (5 bases). Sample: peripheral blood, taken on day 0 of AZD1222 vaccination. CDR3: CASSGAKSQPQHF. The CDR3 DNA follows: TGTGCCAGTAGTGGGGCAAAGAGTCAGCCCCAGCATTTT.